One sample yielded the 27 T cell receptor beta chains listed below, sequenced in a study of blood T cells in healthy people across ages. Combining a sample-barcoded 5' primer with a J-beta primer mix, a second PCR ran for 7 to 11 cycles. Via MiXCR, TCRdb re-called the 5' RACE reads, giving one row per CDR3 protein. The table shows about 670,000 distinct CDR3 sequences, with 45% to 60% occurring only once. Sequences were obtained from blood. The origin of the receptors is a woman of 80 years or more in good health.

This chain uses TRBV2 with TRBJ2-5; D possibly uses TRBD1 or TRBD2 (6 bases each). Per germline, CDR1 SNHLY and CDR2 FYNNEI. CDR3 size: 14 residues. V was pared by 4 bases and J by 5 bases, with 14 bases between. The DNA for the CDR3 is TGTGCCAGCAGTGGGGGGGCGAACATGGAGACCCAGTACTTC. Its protein product is CASSGGANMETQYF.

The chain carries TRBV30 and TRBJ2-5; the D is unclear. Trimming left V 0 bases short and J 11 bases short, with 16 bases between. The CDR3 runs 13 residues. Per the germline V gene, CDR1 is GTSNPN and CDR2 is SVGIG (reference sequence). CDR3 in DNA: TGTGCCTGGAGTGTACCCTCCTTCCAACGGCAGTACTTC. It translates to CAWSVPSFQRQYF.

This chain uses TRBV29-1 with TRBJ2-1, with 7 bases lining up with TRBD2. V shed 3 bases, J shed 8 bases, and the junction held 13 bases outside the gene matches. The CDR3 length is 15 residues. From germline, CDR1 is SQVTM and CDR2 ANQGSEA. The CDR3 protein is CSVDSLAGVPHEQFF. The CDR3 DNA is TGCAGCGTTGATTCTTTGGCGGGAGTTCCTCATGAGCAGTTCTTC.

Worth noting for this clonotype: A read error may explain this, as a much larger clone is one base away. V is TRBV7-3 and J is TRBJ2-1; 7 bases are shared with TRBD1. The germline V gene has CDR1 SGHTA and CDR2 FQGTGA. This CDR3 has 14 amino acids. This chain's CDR3 is CASSVTGQVRVQFF. The CDR3 DNA follows: TGTGCCAGCAGCGTAACTGGACAGGTCCGCGTTCAGTTCTTC. Complete variable domain (other parts from reference TRBV7-3 and TRBJ2-1): GAGVSQTPSNKVTEKGKYVELRCDPISGHTALYWYRQSLGQGPEFLIYFQGTGAADDSGLPNDRFFAVRPEGSVSTLKIQRTERGDSAVYLCASSVTGQVRVQFFGPGTRLTVL.

About this clonotype itself: A much larger clonotype is one base distant, so this may be a read error. The CDR3 sequence: CASSFSRGNYNEQFF. CDR3 in DNA: TGCGCCAGCAGCTTTTCCAGAGGTAACTACAATGAGCAGTTCTTC. V usage is TRBV5-1 and J usage is TRBJ2-1, with D hard to call. Trimming shortened V by 2 bases and J by 3 bases, and 12 bases separated the two germline ends. Germline-derived CDR1 and CDR2 are SGHRS and YFSETQ. The CDR3 covers 15 residues. The full variable domain, with the rest looked up from reference TRBV5-1 and TRBJ2-1, is KAGVTQTPRYLIKTRGQQVTLSCSPISGHRSVSWYQQTPGQGLQFLFEYFSETQRNKGNFPGRFSGRQFSNSRSEMNVSTLELGDSALYLCASSFSRGNYNEQFFGPGTRLTVL.

This clonotype showed up many times. The V call is TRBV7-2, the J call TRBJ2-5, with TRBD1 as a possible D gene (6 bases). Looked up from germline, CDR1 is SGHTA and CDR2 is FQGNSA. Trimming took 4 bases from V and 2 from J, leaving 23 bases between them. The CDR3 is 18 residues long. The DNA of the CDR3 is TGTGCCAGCAGCTCTGGACAGATCTCTCAATGGGGGCAAGAGACCCAGTACTTC. It specifies CASSSGQISQWGQETQYF.

This clonotype was detected once. The gene calls are TRBV20-1 and TRBJ2-3, with TRBD2 identical over 10 bases. CDR1 is DFQATT and CDR2 is SNEGSKA in the germline V gene (reference sequence). J was trimmed by 0 bases and V by 3 bases; bases with no gene match: 6. The CDR3 length is 16 residues. The CDR3 region has the DNA TGCAGTGCTAGGGTAGCGGGGGGCCTTAGCACAGATACGCAGTATTTT. Its protein product is CSARVAGGLSTDTQYF.

The rearrangement uses TRBV5-6 and TRBJ1-3; D gene unclear. Trimming pared 6 bases from V and 0 bases from J, leaving 10 bases between. Germline CDR1 SGHDT, CDR2 YYEEEE. This CDR3 has 14 amino acids. For the CDR3, the DNA is TGTGCCAGCACCTTTAAAAGCTCTGGAAACACCATATATTTT. It is translated as CASTFKSSGNTIYF.

The gene calls are TRBV18 and TRBJ2-3; D ambiguous. Germline assignment: CDR1 KGHSH and CDR2 LQKENI. This CDR3 is built from 15 residues. Trimming pared 5 bases from V and 2 bases from J, leaving 14 bases between. Written as DNA, the CDR3 is TGTGCCAGCTCAGGATTCGGTCGCCTCACAGATACGCAGTATTTT. It translates to CASSGFGRLTDTQYF.

The chain combines TRBV7-8 with TRBJ2-1; 7 nucleotides agree with TRBD2. V was clipped by 5 bases and J by 5 bases; unmatched bases: 9. In germline, CDR1 is SGHVS, CDR2 FQNEAQ. The CDR3 has 15 residues. CDR3 region: CASSPGLAVNNEQFF. CDR3 nucleotides: TGTGCCAGCAGCCCCGGTCTAGCGGTAAACAATGAGCAGTTCTTC.

The chain recombines TRBV20-1 with TRBJ1-5; 9 nucleotides align to TRBD1. Germline CDR1 and CDR2: DFQATT and SNEGSKA (reference sequence). CDR3 length equals 14 residues. The J segment lost 10 bases and the V segment lost 6 bases, leaving 13 bases of the junction unmatched. This CDR3 is CSAPPGDRVGPQHF. The CDR3 DNA reads TGCAGTGCCCCGCCGGGGGACAGGGTAGGCCCCCAGCATTTT.

Worth noting for this clonotype: A much larger clonotype is one base distant, so this may be a read error. The V and J genes are TRBV6-6 and TRBJ2-1, with D perhaps TRBD2 (6 bases). CDR1 is MNHNY, CDR2 SVGAGI, per germline (reference sequence). Between the trimmed V and J ends, which lost 6 bases and 5 bases, there was a span of 20 bases. This CDR3 region has 16 residues. CDR3 amino acids: CASSGQLETSHNEQFF. The CDR3 DNA is TGTGCCAGCAGCGGACAACTTGAGACTAGTCACAATGAGCAGTTCTTC.

Comment on this clonotype: This sequence may be a read error, since a much larger clone differs from it by one base. The rearrangement links TRBV28 to TRBJ1-5; TRBD1 matches at 7 bases. CDR1 is MDHEN and CDR2 is SYDVKM in the germline V gene. CDR3 size: 12 residues. The V segment lost 6 bases and the J segment 6 bases; nucleotides outside the gene matches: 2. CDR3 sequence: CASRQGIQPQHF. DNA for the CDR3: TGTGCCAGCAGACAGGGGATTCAGCCCCAGCATTTT.

This clonotype was detected ten times or more. The J gene is TRBJ2-3, the V gene TRBV20-1, with 9 bases that match TRBD2. The CDR3 spans 15 residues. Trimming at V came to 1 base and at J to 4 bases, leaving 6 bases not matched to a gene. Germline V gene sequence: CDR1 DFQATT, CDR2 SNEGSKA (reference sequence). Here the CDR3 DNA reads TGCAGTGCTAGAGTGGCGGGAGGGCCCCCAGATACGCAGTATTTT. It is translated as CSARVAGGPPDTQYF.

This rearrangement joins TRBV9 to TRBJ2-1, with TRBD2 matching 7 bases. The germline gives CDR1 SGDLS, CDR2 YYNGEE. CDR3 length: 15 residues. V lost 4 bases and J lost 4; bases outside the gene matches: 8. CDR3 nucleotides: TGTGCCAGCAGCCCCCGGGGGGACCATTACAATGAGCAGTTCTTC. It encodes CASSPRGDHYNEQFF.

This clonotype was counted ten times or more. This chain connects TRBV20-1 to TRBJ2-7; no definite D call. In germline, CDR1 is DFQATT, CDR2 SNEGSKA (reference sequence). The CDR3 has 13 residues. Deletions cut 7 bases from V and 0 bases from J, with 13 bases between. The CDR3 loop reads CSVSTEYSYEQYF. In DNA, the CDR3 is TGCAGTGTCTCGACGGAATACTCCTACGAGCAGTACTTC.

In its sample, this clonotype was seen a few times. The V call is TRBV28, the J call TRBJ2-5; 8 nucleotides line up with TRBD1. The CDR3 spans 14 residues. V lost 2 bases, J lost 10 bases, and 9 bases stayed unmatched. Germline V gene data show CDR1 as MDHEN and CDR2 as SYDVKM. CDR3 sequence reads: CASSLRGQVKYQYF. For the CDR3, the DNA is TGTGCCAGCAGTTTACGGGGACAGGTGAAATACCAGTACTTC.

This chain uses TRBV5-1 with TRBJ2-7; D not certain. This CDR3 has 14 amino acids. V gave up 0 bases and J gave up 2 bases, with 9 bases separating them. The V gene's germline CDR1 is SGHRS and CDR2 YFSETQ. The CDR3 sequence is CASSLDLGPYEQYF. In nucleotides, the CDR3 is TGCGCCAGCAGCTTGGACCTAGGTCCCTACGAGCAGTACTTC.

The V gene is TRBV20-1, the J gene TRBJ1-1; 12 positions agree with TRBD1. The CDR3 runs 15 residues. The trim removed 5 bases at V and 5 bases at J, leaving 9 bases unmatched. Germline V gene sequence: CDR1 DFQATT, CDR2 SNEGSKA (reference sequence). CDR3 sequence reads: CSAYTPGQGATEAFF. CDR3 bases: TGCAGTGCTTACACCCCGGGACAGGGGGCAACTGAAGCTTTCTTT.

V is TRBV2 and J is TRBJ2-5; D possibly matches TRBD1 or TRBD2 (6 bases each). The V gene lost 4 bases and the J gene lost 2 bases, with 14 bases spanning the gap. Germline CDR1 is SNHLY and CDR2 is FYNNEI. This CDR3 spans 15 amino acids. CDR3 sequence: CASSGVSGAQETQYF. In DNA, the CDR3 is TGTGCCAGCAGTGGCGTATCGGGGGCACAAGAGACCCAGTACTTC.

This chain connects TRBV20-1 to TRBJ2-5; D may be TRBD1 or TRBD2 (5 bases each). The V end was cut by 4 bases, the J end by 4 bases, with 28 bases between. The CDR3 is 18 residues long. Germline V gene data show CDR1 as DFQATT and CDR2 as SNEGSKA (reference sequence). CDR3 sequence (DNA): TGCAGTGCTACGGGGACGAAGAGAAGGGGCGGGTTCGGAGAGACCCAGTACTTC. It specifies CSATGTKRRGGFGETQYF.

This clonotype was detected only a few times. The chain is built from TRBV7-2 and TRBJ2-5; D is unclear. Germline V gives CDR1 SGHTA, CDR2 FQGNSA. V lost 1 base and J lost 2, with 14 bases in between. The CDR3 is made up of 16 amino acids. DNA of the CDR3: TGTGCCAGCAGCTTAGTAGGTGATATCCAGCAAGAGACCCAGTACTTC. Residues: CASSLVGDIQQETQYF.

In this sample, this clonotype turned up once. This rearrangement joins TRBV7-2 to TRBJ1-2, with TRBD1 as a possible D gene (5 bases). Germline V gene lookup returns CDR1 SGHTA and CDR2 FQGNSA. Trimming removed 5 bases at V and 8 bases at J, with 21 bases between. The CDR3 totals 15 residues. The DNA for the CDR3 is TGTGCCAGCAGCCCGCACCGGGACGGTACGACGGGCTACACCTTC. Amino acid sequence: CASSPHRDGTTGYTF.

For this clonotype: This sequence may be a read error, since a much larger clone differs from it by one base. The chain carries TRBV5-1 and TRBJ2-1, with 12 bases identical to TRBD2. The J call may be incorrect, as the DNA end agrees better with TRBJ2-7. This CDR3 is built from 18 residues. From germline, CDR1 is SGHRS and CDR2 YFSETQ. The CDR3 region has the DNA TGCGCCAGCAACACTAGCGGGAGGACCCACGCCCACCACAATGAGCAGTACTTC. Residues: CASNTSGRTHAHHNEQYF.

This clonotype was counted ten times or more. This chain links TRBV28 with TRBJ2-3; D call uncertain. V lost 4 bases to trimming and J lost 6 bases, with 5 bases between them. Per germline, CDR1 MDHEN and CDR2 SYDVKM. The CDR3 runs 11 residues. CDR3 sequence (DNA): TGTGCCAGCAGTTCACCCGATACGCAGTATTTT. Protein product: CASSSPDTQYF.

This clonotype was recorded at least ten times. V and J are TRBV10-3 and TRBJ1-4; possible D gene TRBD1, 5 bases. Looked up from germline, CDR1 is ENHRY and CDR2 is SYGVKD. The length of the CDR3 is 13 residues. The ends were cut back, 8 bases at V and 3 bases at J, with 10 bases in the middle. In DNA form, the CDR3 reads TGTGCCATCTCGGGGGACCCTAATGAAAAACTGTTTTTT. This sequence encodes CAISGDPNEKLFF.

This CDR3 is CASSRQELSGQYF. The CDR3 DNA reads TGTGCCAGCTCCAGACAGGAATTAAGCGGGCAGTACTTC. V gene TRBV27 combines with J gene TRBJ2-7, with D perhaps matching TRBD1 (6 bases). Trimming took 8 bases from V and 9 from J, leaving 20 bases between them. Germline values: CDR1 MNHEY, CDR2 SMNVEV (reference sequence). This CDR3 comprises 13 residues.